This TCR beta chain was identified in a study of T cells in tuberculosis (dated by TCRdb to the late 2010s). With respect to the entire study: The study combined CD1B tetramers and high-throughput TCR immunosequencing to characterize T cells specific for the mycobacterial lipid antigen glucose monomycolate (GMM). On the study overall, not on this receptor specifically: T cells that bind the CD1B-GMM tetramer with low affinity may not have been captured by the stringent sort gate.

The CDR3 holds 14 amino acids from the cysteine to the phenylalanine. CDR3 DNA only is kept here, 42 bases in frame from base 1. V is shortened by 1 base, J by 8 bases, and the region joining them spans 14 bases. From a lookup of the germline V gene, CDR1 and CDR2 are KGHSH and LQKENI. Because TCR-alpha and TCR-beta chains were sequenced unpaired, no information on chain pairing was available. The immunoSEQ multiplex PCR assay was used to generate TCR libraries, with TCR-beta and/or TCR-alpha/delta assays applied to each sample. The Illumina high-throughput platform was used to sequence the amplified TCR libraries. Turning to the authors' computational methods: Clustering and dimensionality reduction relied on pairwise TCRdist distances among GMM-specific receptors from T cells that were either sorted ex vivo or expanded in vitro. Sequence motifs defined by gene usage and CDR3 content were checked for enrichment by comparing tetramer-positive and tetramer-negative populations. The table was pulled from immuneACCESS by TCRdb, which kept in-frame rearrangements only. Such tables lose some clones; where checked, under half of the loss comes from unresolved V genes, and the rest has no known cause. V, J and clone size were drawn from that table, and D and trimming were deduced from the DNA. The sample table contains around 50,000 clones; only one count was recorded for nearly 90% of them. Just over 20% of the sample goes to the ten largest clones.

Thawed, overnight-rested PBMC were stained with GMM-loaded CD1B tetramer, a Live/Dead dye and anti-CD3, then sorted on a FACS Aria II. CD1B tetramers were loaded with C32 glucose monomycolate purified from Rhodococcus equi. PBMC used for tetramer sorting had been depleted of CD14-expressing monocytes for a separate study before cryopreservation. About 95,000 tetramer-negative cells were sorted from each donor and analyzed alongside the tetramer-positive cells. GMM-loaded CD1B tetramers were used to sort antigen-specific T cells from several healthy South African adults. In its sample, this clone was seen once. Per-base quality was not reported, and no clone a single base away is much larger than it.

The sequence links TRBV18 to TRBJ1-2, with the identity of the D gene unclear. The TCR originated in an adult woman with latent tuberculosis. The sample comprised CD1b-GMM tetramer-negative cells sorted from PBMCs. The sample's cell subset or site label is to be understood as: T cells not binding CD1B-GMM tetramer, sorted from same donor. The DNA reads as follows: TGTGCCAGCTCACCACTTCCGGGAAGCGGGGGCTACACCTTC. It codes for CASSPLPGSGGYTF.